Listed below are T cell receptor beta chains from one sample, sequenced in a study of spatial heterogeneity in lung cancer. TCRdb recomputed calls from the 5' RACE reads with MiXCR, one row per CDR3 protein. The repertoire has tens of thousands of distinct CDR3 sequences, about 6.5% of them found once; the top ten carry roughly 45%. This specimen consisted of PBMCs, obtained at surgery. Receptors were obtained from a female donor with early-stage non-small cell lung cancer. CDR3s include the opening cysteine and the closing phenylalanine or tryptophan. Fields, in order: CDR3 protein, V gene, D gene, J gene. D genes are given only for firm matches.

CASSPRQETQYF TRBV18 - TRBJ2-5
CASRDGTIYEQYF TRBV6-1 - TRBJ2-7
CASRLGRDTEAFF TRBV19 - TRBJ1-1
CAWASGELFF TRBV23-1 - TRBJ2-2
CASKGTSGGGEQYF TRBV6-2/TRBV6-3 TRBD2 TRBJ2-7
CASSPARSYNEQFF TRBV2 - TRBJ2-1
CASSLGLAQPQHF TRBV11-2 - TRBJ1-5
CASSPDRVLGYGYTF TRBV5-4 TRBD1 TRBJ1-2
CSARDQLTRYGGNTIYF TRBV20-1 - TRBJ1-3
CASSFTGTGGEAFF TRBV5-5 TRBD1 TRBJ1-1
CASSYPGGGRDVETQYF TRBV6-2/TRBV6-3 TRBD2 TRBJ2-5
CAGQGNTEAFF TRBV2 TRBD1 TRBJ1-1
CASSLSGQGRRGTEAFF TRBV28 TRBD1 TRBJ1-1
CASSLEQGSGTEAFF TRBV5-1 - TRBJ1-1
CASSGGTGVNTEAFF TRBV28 TRBD1 TRBJ1-1
CANQKIRTGTGTDTQYF TRBV21-1 - TRBJ2-3
CASSTDVTNYGYTF TRBV2 - TRBJ1-2
CASSFERGYNEQFF TRBV7-8 TRBD2 TRBJ2-1
CASSPRSGTRNVEQFF TRBV18 TRBD2 TRBJ2-1
CASSTGGRRSEQYF TRBV11-2 - TRBJ2-7
CASSPRTGVQYF TRBV7-2 TRBD1 TRBJ2-4
CSARERGNNRNIQYF TRBV20-1 - TRBJ2-4
CASSPREGPSTEAFF TRBV4-2 - TRBJ1-1
CASRREGGKSEQYF TRBV6-5 TRBD1 TRBJ2-7